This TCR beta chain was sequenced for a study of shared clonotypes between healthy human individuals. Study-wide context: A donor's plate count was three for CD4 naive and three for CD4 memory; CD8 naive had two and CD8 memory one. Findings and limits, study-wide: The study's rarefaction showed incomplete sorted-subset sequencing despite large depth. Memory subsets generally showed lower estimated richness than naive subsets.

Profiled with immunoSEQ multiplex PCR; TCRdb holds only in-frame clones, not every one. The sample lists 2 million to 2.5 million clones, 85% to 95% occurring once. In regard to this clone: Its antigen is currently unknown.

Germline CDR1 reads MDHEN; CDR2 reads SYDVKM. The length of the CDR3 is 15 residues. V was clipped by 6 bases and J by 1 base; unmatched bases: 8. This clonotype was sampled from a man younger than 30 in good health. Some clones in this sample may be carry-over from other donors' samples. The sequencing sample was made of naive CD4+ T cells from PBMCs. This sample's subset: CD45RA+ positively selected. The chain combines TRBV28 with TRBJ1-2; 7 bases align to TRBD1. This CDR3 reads CASRPRDRFNYGYTF. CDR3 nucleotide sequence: TGTGCCAGCAGGCCCCGGGACAGATTTAACTATGGCTACACCTTC.